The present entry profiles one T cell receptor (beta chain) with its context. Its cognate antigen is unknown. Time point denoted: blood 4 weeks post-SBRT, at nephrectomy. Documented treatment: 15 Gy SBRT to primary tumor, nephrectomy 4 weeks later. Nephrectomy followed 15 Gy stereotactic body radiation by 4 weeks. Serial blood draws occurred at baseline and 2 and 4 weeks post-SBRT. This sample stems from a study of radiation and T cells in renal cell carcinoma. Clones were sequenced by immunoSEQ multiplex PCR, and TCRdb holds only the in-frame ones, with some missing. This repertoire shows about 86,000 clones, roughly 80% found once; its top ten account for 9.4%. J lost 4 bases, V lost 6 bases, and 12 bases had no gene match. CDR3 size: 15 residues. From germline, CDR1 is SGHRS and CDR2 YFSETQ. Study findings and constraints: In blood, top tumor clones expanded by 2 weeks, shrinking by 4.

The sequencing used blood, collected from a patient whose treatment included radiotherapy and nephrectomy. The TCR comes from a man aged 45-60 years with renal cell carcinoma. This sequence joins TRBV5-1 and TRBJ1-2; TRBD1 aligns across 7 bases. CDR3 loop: CASTPDREDGYGYTF. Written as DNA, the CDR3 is TGCGCCAGCACCCCCGACAGGGAGGATGGCTATGGCTACACCTTC.